The T cell receptor beta chain described here comes from a study of blood T cell repertoires in COVID-19. The assay was immunoSEQ multiplex PCR, and TCRdb's table has in-frame clones only and misses some. The sample lists about 310,000 clones; around 89% were seen once. Germline assignment: CDR1 KGHSH and CDR2 LQKENI. This CDR3 contains 14 residues. V lost 5 bases and J 7 bases, leaving 17 bases between the germline ends. The V call is TRBV18, the J call TRBJ1-2, with unresolved D. This TCR was recovered from a woman in her 40s who had recovered from COVID-19. The sample consisted of PBMCs or T cells enriched from blood (not recorded which). The CDR3 loop reads CASSVSGGSSGYTF. CDR3 DNA sequence: TGTGCCAGCTCAGTATCAGGAGGGTCAAGTGGCTACACCTTC.